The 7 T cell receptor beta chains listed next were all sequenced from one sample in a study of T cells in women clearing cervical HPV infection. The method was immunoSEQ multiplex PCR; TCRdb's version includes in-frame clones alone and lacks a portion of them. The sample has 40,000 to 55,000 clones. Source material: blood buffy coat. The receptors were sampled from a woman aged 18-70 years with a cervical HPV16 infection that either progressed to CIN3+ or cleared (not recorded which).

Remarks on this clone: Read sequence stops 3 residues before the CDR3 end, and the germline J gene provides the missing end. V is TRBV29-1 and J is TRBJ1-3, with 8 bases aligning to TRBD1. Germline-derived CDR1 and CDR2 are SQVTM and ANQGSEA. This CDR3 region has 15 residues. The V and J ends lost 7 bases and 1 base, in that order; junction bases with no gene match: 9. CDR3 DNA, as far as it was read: TGCAGCGACGAAGACAGGGGATCTTCTGGAAACACC. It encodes CSDEDRGSSGNT. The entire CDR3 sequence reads CSDEDRGSSGNTIYF.

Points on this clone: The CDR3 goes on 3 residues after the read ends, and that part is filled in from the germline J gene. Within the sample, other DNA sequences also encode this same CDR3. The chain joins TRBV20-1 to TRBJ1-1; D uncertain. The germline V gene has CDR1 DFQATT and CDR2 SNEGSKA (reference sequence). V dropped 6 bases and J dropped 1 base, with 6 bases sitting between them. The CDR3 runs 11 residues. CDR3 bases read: TGCAGTGCAGGGCAGAACACTGAA. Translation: CSAGQNTE. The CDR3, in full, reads CSAGQNTEAFF.

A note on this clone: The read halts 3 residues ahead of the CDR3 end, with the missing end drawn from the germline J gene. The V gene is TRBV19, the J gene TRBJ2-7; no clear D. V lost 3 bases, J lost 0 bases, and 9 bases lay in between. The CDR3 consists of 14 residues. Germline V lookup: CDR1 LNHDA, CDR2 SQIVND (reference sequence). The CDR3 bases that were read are TGTGCCAGTAGTATCGGAGCTAGCTCCTACGAG. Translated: CASSIGASSYE. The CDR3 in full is CASSIGASSYEQYF.

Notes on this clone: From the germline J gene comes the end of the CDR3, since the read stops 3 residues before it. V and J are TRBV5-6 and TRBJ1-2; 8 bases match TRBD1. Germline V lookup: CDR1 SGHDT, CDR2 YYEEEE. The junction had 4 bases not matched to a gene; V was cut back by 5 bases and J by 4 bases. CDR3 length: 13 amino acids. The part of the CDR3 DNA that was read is TGTGCCAGCAGACGACAGGGGAGCTATGGC. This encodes CASRRQGSYG. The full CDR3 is CASRRQGSYGYTF.

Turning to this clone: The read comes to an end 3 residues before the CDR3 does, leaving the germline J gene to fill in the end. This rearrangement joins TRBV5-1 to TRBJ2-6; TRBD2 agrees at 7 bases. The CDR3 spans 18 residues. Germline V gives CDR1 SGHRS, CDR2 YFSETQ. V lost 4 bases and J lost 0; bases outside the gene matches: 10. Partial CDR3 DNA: TGCGCCAGCAGCCCGGCGGGGGTCCTGACCTCTGGGGCCAACGTC. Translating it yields CASSPAGVLTSGANV. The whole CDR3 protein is CASSPAGVLTSGANVLTF.

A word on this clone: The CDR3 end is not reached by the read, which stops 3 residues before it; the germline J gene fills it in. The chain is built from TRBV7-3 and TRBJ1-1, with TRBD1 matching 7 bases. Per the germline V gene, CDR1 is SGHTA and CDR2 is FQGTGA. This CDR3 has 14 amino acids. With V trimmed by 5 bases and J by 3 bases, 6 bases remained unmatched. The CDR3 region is CASSPRQGDTEAFF. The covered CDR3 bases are TGTGCCAGCAGCCCTAGACAGGGAGACACTGAA.

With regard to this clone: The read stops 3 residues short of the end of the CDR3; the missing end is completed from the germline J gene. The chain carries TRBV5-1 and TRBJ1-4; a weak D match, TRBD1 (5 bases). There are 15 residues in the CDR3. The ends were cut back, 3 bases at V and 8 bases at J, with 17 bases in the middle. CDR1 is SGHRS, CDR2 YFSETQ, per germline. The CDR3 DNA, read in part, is TGCGCCAGCAGCTCTCTAAGGGCCCAGGGCGAAAAA. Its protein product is CASSSLRAQGEK. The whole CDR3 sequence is CASSSLRAQGEKLFF.